These 29 T cell receptor beta chains were all obtained from the same sample, sequenced in a study of blood T cell repertoires in COVID-19. Only in-frame clones appear in the TCRdb table, and some are missing; sequencing was by immunoSEQ multiplex PCR. Among 150,000 to 200,000 clones, 80% to 90% were seen once, and the ten largest hold approximately 1.1%. Sequencing was done on a sample of peripheral blood. Receptor source: a man aged 40-55 years with acute or convalescent COVID-19.

The rearrangement joins TRBV4-1 to TRBJ1-2; maybe TRBD1 (5 bases). Germline assignment: CDR1 MGHRA and CDR2 YSYEKL. This CDR3 contains 14 residues. The V end was cut by 3 bases, the J end by 7 bases, with 15 bases between. The CDR3 is CASSHTGGPPGYTF. In nucleotides, the CDR3 is TGCGCCAGCAGCCATACGGGGGGACCTCCTGGCTACACCTTC.

The V gene is TRBV5-4, the J gene TRBJ2-1, with 10 nucleotides matching TRBD1. The V segment lost 0 bases and the J segment 5 bases; nucleotides outside the gene matches: 2. The CDR3 has 15 amino acids. Per germline, CDR1 SGHNT and CDR2 YYREEE (reference sequence). This CDR3 is CASSLGTGGNNEQFF. The CDR3 nucleotides are TGTGCCAGCAGCTTGGGGACAGGGGGAAACAATGAGCAGTTCTTC.

The chain uses TRBV7-2 and TRBJ1-4; maybe TRBD1 (5 bases). Trimming removed 5 bases from V and 7 bases from J, with 17 bases in between. The germline CDR1 and CDR2 sequences are SGHTA and FQGNSA. The CDR3 loop spans 15 amino acids. CDR3 in amino acids: CASSPTRVVGEKLFF. CDR3 bases: TGTGCCAGCAGCCCAACCAGGGTAGTGGGTGAAAAACTGTTTTTT.

This clone is a singleton in its sample. The chain carries TRBV9 and TRBJ2-7, with TRBD1 identical over 8 bases. There are 14 residues in the CDR3. The junction had 8 bases not matched to a gene; V was cut back by 4 bases and J by 5 bases. Germline loops: CDR1 SGDLS, CDR2 YYNGEE. CDR3 protein: CASSPGQGRNEQYF. The CDR3 region has the DNA TGTGCCAGCAGCCCCGGACAGGGTCGGAACGAGCAGTACTTC.

CDR3 protein: CASSPASGQGRGVGYEQYF. Here the CDR3 DNA reads TGTGCCAGCAGCCCAGCCTCCGGGCAGGGGAGAGGAGTGGGCTACGAGCAGTACTTC. The chain recombines TRBV7-9 with TRBJ2-7, with a tentative D call TRBD1 (6 bases). The V end was cut by 5 bases, the J end by 3 bases, with 29 bases between. CDR3 size: 19 residues. Per the germline V gene, CDR1 is SEHNR and CDR2 is FQNEAQ (reference sequence).

The gene calls are TRBV3-1 (or the pseudogene TRBV3-2) and TRBJ1-1; D is ambiguous. Per the germline V gene, CDR1 is LGHDT and CDR2 is YNNKEL (reference sequence). CDR3 size: 12 residues. Trimming pared 4 bases from V and 2 bases from J, leaving 5 bases between. The CDR3 reads CASSRANTEAFF. CDR3 nucleotides: TGTGCCAGCAGCCGGGCTAACACTGAAGCTTTCTTT.

The chain carries TRBV3-1 (or the pseudogene TRBV3-2) and TRBJ2-2, with TRBD2 matching over 10 bases. Losses at the gene ends were 2 bases for V and 0 bases for J; bases not matched to a gene: 9. The CDR3 is 19 amino acids. Germline V gene data show CDR1 as LGHDT and CDR2 as YNNKEL (reference sequence). The DNA of the CDR3 is TGTGCCAGCAGCCAATACAGGCGAGCGGGGGGGACGAACACCGGGGAGCTGTTTTTT. The encoded protein is CASSQYRRAGGTNTGELFF.

This sequence joins TRBV9 and TRBJ1-4; TRBD1 agrees at 7 bases. Germline values: CDR1 SGDLS, CDR2 YYNGEE. The CDR3 loop spans 14 amino acids. Losses at the gene ends were 7 bases for V and 6 bases for J; bases not matched to a gene: 9. CDR3 sequence (DNA): TGTGCCAGCGACCCAAAGACAGGGTATGAAAAACTGTTTTTT. Amino acids: CASDPKTGYEKLFF.

CDR3 nucleotide sequence: TGTGCCAGCAGCCCTACAGGGTCTGGTGAAGCTTTCTTT. Translated: CASSPTGSGEAFF. The rearrangement uses TRBV9 and TRBJ1-1, with D maybe TRBD1 (6 bases). The CDR3 covers 13 residues. The V gene lost 4 bases and the J gene lost 7 bases, with 14 bases spanning the gap. CDR1 and CDR2 (germline): SGDLS, YYNGEE.

This clone was found a few times. The genes are TRBV25-1 and TRBJ2-7; D is possibly TRBD1 (5 bases). CDR3 size: 13 residues. CDR1 is MGHDK and CDR2 is SYGVNS in the germline V gene. Trimming removed 6 bases from V and 2 bases from J, with 11 bases in between. The CDR3, as DNA: TGTGCCAGCAGCCTACAGGAACCCTACGAGCAGTACTTC. This sequence encodes CASSLQEPYEQYF.

V usage is TRBV27 and J usage is TRBJ2-7, with TRBD1 as a possible D gene (8 bases). Trimming left V 6 bases short and J 6 bases short, with 21 bases between. The length of the CDR3 is 15 residues. The germline CDR1 and CDR2 sequences are MNHEY and SMNVEV (reference sequence). This CDR3 reads CASSFGGTGGGEQYF. The CDR3 bases are TGTGCCAGCAGCTTCGGGGGGACAGGCGGGGGCGAGCAGTACTTC.

The CDR3, as DNA: TGCGCCAGCAGCCAAGATGGGACTTCCAATGAGCAGTTCTTC. Translation gives CASSQDGTSNEQFF. The chain recombines TRBV4-3 with TRBJ2-1; tentative D call: TRBD2 (6 bases). This CDR3 spans 14 amino acids. In germline, CDR1 is LGHNA, CDR2 YSLEER. The V and J ends lost 0 bases and 6 bases respectively, with 9 bases between them.

This clone has only one observation. This chain uses TRBV7-2 with TRBJ2-1; TRBD2 agrees at 11 bases. CDR3 length: 16 amino acids. The J segment lost 7 bases and the V segment lost 3 bases, leaving 8 bases of the junction unmatched. Germline loops: CDR1 SGHTA, CDR2 FQGNSA. CDR3 protein: CASSLVAGGLVNEQFF. The DNA for the CDR3 is TGTGCCAGCAGCTTGGTAGCGGGGGGGCTTGTAAATGAGCAGTTCTTC.

The chain links TRBV6-1 to TRBJ2-1; 7 bases match TRBD1. The CDR3 has 16 amino acids. J lost 6 bases, V lost 4 bases, and 12 bases had no gene match. The germline V gene encodes CDR1 MNHNS and CDR2 SASEGT. In DNA, the CDR3 is TGTGCCAGCAGTGGTCCTGGACAGGAAATGACCAATGAGCAGTTCTTC. Protein product: CASSGPGQEMTNEQFF.

The chain links TRBV11-2 to TRBJ2-6, with a weak D call TRBD2 (6 bases). CDR1 is SGHAT, CDR2 FQNNGV, per germline. The CDR3 sequence is 15 residues long. V lost 4 bases, J lost 1 base, and 8 bases lay in between. CDR3 loop: CASSSGRSGANVLTF. DNA of the CDR3: TGTGCCAGCAGCTCAGGGAGGTCTGGGGCCAACGTCCTGACTTTC.

The CDR3 loop is CASSLTSGSGNTIYF. CDR3 in DNA: TGCGCCAGCAGCTTGACCTCAGGTTCTGGAAACACCATATATTTT. The chain links TRBV5-1 to TRBJ1-3; D remains unclear. Germline CDR1 is SGHRS and CDR2 is YFSETQ. The ends were cut back, 1 base at V and 1 base at J, with 9 bases in the middle. This CDR3 spans 15 amino acids.

DNA of the CDR3: TGTGCCAGCAGCCTCACAGGGGGCGCCTCCTACGAGCAGTACTTC. Residues: CASSLTGGASYEQYF. J is TRBJ2-7 and V is TRBV7-2; 9 bases are a match to TRBD1. The CDR3 is made up of 15 amino acids. Germline lookup yields CDR1 SGHTA and CDR2 FQGNSA. Trimming at V came to 5 bases and at J to 0 bases, leaving 5 bases not matched to a gene.

This chain connects TRBV27 to TRBJ1-2, with unresolved D. The CDR3 covers 12 residues. The germline gives CDR1 MNHEY, CDR2 SMNVEV (reference sequence). V lost 4 bases and J lost 8, with 11 bases in between. CDR3 residues: CASSSGFGGYTF. The CDR3 DNA sequence: TGTGCCAGCAGTTCTGGGTTCGGGGGCTACACCTTC.

This clone was observed a single time. The chain recombines TRBV9 with TRBJ1-3; D is ambiguous. V lost 2 bases and J lost 1, with 7 bases in between. The CDR3 sequence is 14 residues long. Germline V gene data show CDR1 as SGDLS and CDR2 as YYNGEE. The CDR3 sequence is CASSVQDSGNTIYF. In DNA form, the CDR3 reads TGTGCCAGCAGCGTCCAGGATTCTGGAAACACCATATATTTT.

This chain connects TRBV28 to TRBJ1-6; maybe TRBD1 (5 bases). This CDR3 has 16 residues. V shed 6 bases and J shed 7 bases, with 19 bases lying between them. Germline V gives CDR1 MDHEN, CDR2 SYDVKM. This CDR3 reads CASRLRSGDRNSPLHF. CDR3 DNA: TGTGCCAGCAGGTTGCGTTCGGGGGATAGGAATTCACCCCTCCACTTT.

The chain uses TRBV12-5 and TRBJ1-3, with D possibly being TRBD1 (5 bases). This CDR3 comprises 16 residues. Trimming left V 5 bases short and J 3 bases short, with 17 bases between. Germline V gene sequence: CDR1 LGHNT, CDR2 FRNRAP. CDR3 DNA: TGTGCTAGTGGTCCGGGGGTTGACAGAGGTGGAAACACCATATATTTT. Protein sequence: CASGPGVDRGGNTIYF.

This clone was seen a single time. The V and J genes are TRBV10-3 and TRBJ2-1, with 12 bases fitting TRBD1. Germline CDR1 ENHRY, CDR2 SYGVKD. The junction had 6 bases not matched to a gene; V was cut back by 3 bases and J by 9 bases. The CDR3 consists of 15 residues. The CDR3 loop reads CAISDGTGGFSEQFF. The CDR3 region has the DNA TGTGCCATCAGTGACGGGACAGGGGGCTTCAGTGAGCAGTTCTTC.

The V call is TRBV12-3 or TRBV12-4, the J call TRBJ1-6; a weak D match, TRBD1 (5 bases). The CDR3 covers 13 residues. V lost 2 bases, J lost 12 bases, and 11 bases lay in between. The CDR3 region is CASSLSGGGPLHF. For the CDR3, the DNA is TGTGCCAGCAGTTTATCGGGGGGAGGACCCCTCCACTTT.

In this sample, this clone turned up once. The rearrangement joins TRBV7-2 to TRBJ2-7; 7 bases are shared with TRBD1. The J segment lost 0 bases and the V segment lost 5 bases, leaving 4 bases of the junction unmatched. There are 14 residues in the CDR3. Looked up from germline, CDR1 is SGHTA and CDR2 is FQGNSA. CDR3 loop: CASSLGQVSYEQYF. CDR3 DNA sequence: TGTGCCAGCAGCCTCGGACAGGTCTCCTACGAGCAGTACTTC.

The V gene is TRBV5-1, the J gene TRBJ1-3; D perhaps matches TRBD1 (5 bases). This CDR3 is 17 amino acids long. The germline gives CDR1 SGHRS, CDR2 YFSETQ. V was trimmed by 0 bases and J by 0 bases, leaving 13 bases between them. The CDR3 is CASSLAAGRASGNTIYF. The CDR3 DNA is TGCGCCAGCAGCTTGGCGGCAGGGAGGGCCTCTGGAAACACCATATATTTT. The entire variable domain, with the rest obtained from reference TRBV5-1 and TRBJ1-3, is as follows: KAGVTQTPRYLIKTRGQQVTLSCSPISGHRSVSWYQQTPGQGLQFLFEYFSETQRNKGNFPGRFSGRQFSNSRSEMNVSTLELGDSALYLCASSLAAGRASGNTIYFGEGSWLTVV.

This clone was seen a single time. The rearrangement links TRBV9 to TRBJ2-3; 11 bases are a match to TRBD1. The CDR3 spans 16 residues. Trimming removed 6 bases from V and 4 bases from J; junction bases left unmatched: 10. CDR1 and CDR2 from the germline V gene are SGDLS and YYNGEE. The chain's CDR3 is CASTEGQGAGADTQYF. CDR3 in DNA: TGTGCCAGCACCGAAGGACAGGGGGCAGGGGCAGATACGCAGTATTTT.

V gene TRBV29-1 combines with J gene TRBJ1-4; D not certain. Germline CDR1 reads SQVTM; CDR2 reads ANQGSEA. The CDR3 is 12 residues long. Trimming took off 2 bases at V and 6 bases at J, with 7 bases between the two ends. CDR3 DNA: TGCAGCGTTGAATTCGGTTATGAAAAACTGTTTTTT. As protein: CSVEFGYEKLFF.

The rearrangement joins TRBV5-5 to TRBJ1-2; D ambiguous. CDR3 length equals 12 residues. Between the trimmed V and J ends, which lost 0 bases and 4 bases, there was a span of 4 bases. The germline gives CDR1 SGHKS, CDR2 YYEKEE (reference sequence). CDR3: CASSLGSYGYTF. In DNA form, the CDR3 reads TGTGCCAGCAGCTTGGGGAGCTATGGCTACACCTTC. The variable domain in full, completed from reference TRBV5-5 and TRBJ1-2, reads DAGVTQSPTHLIKTRGQQVTLRCSPISGHKSVSWYQQVLGQGPQFIFQYYEKEERGRGNFPDRFSARQFPNYSSELNVNALLLGDSALYLCASSLGSYGYTFGSGTRLTVV.

This rearrangement joins TRBV2 to TRBJ1-1; D not certain. Trimming stripped 6 bases from V and 4 bases from J, with 12 bases between. Germline V CDR1 and CDR2: SNHLY, FYNNEI. The CDR3 contains 13 residues. The CDR3 here is CASSDYEGTEAFF. The DNA of the CDR3 is TGTGCCAGCAGCGACTACGAGGGCACTGAAGCTTTCTTT.